The present entry profiles one T cell receptor beta chain with its context. Its antigen is not identified. The data were obtained in a study of cytomegalovirus exposure and HLA in healthy donors. The CDR3 contains 18 residues. Looked up from germline, CDR1 is SGHAT and CDR2 is FQNNGV. V gave up 0 bases and J gave up 3 bases; unmatched junction bases: 8. Both 60 Vbeta primers and 13 Jbeta primers went into the PCR. This table comes from immunoSEQ multiplex PCR, and its TCRdb copy is limited to in-frame clones, with some not included. Of about 130,000 clones listed, around 83% are singletons. Samples came from healthy bone marrow donors. Unrecorded immune exposure was likely among donors, who were nominally healthy when sampled. Study-wide results and limits: Despite most TCR sequences being rare, some public TCRs occurred in many donors. Investigators reported 150 to 200 TCR beta chains as tied to cytomegalovirus.

This rearrangement joins TRBV11-2 to TRBJ1-1; 12 nucleotides match TRBD1. Sequences were obtained from PBMCs. The source is a girl between 2 and 10 years old in good health and CMV-seronegative. CDR3 loop: CASSLEVLGQGADTEAFF. The CDR3 DNA reads TGTGCCAGCAGCTTAGAAGTCCTGGGACAGGGGGCGGACACTGAAGCTTTCTTT.